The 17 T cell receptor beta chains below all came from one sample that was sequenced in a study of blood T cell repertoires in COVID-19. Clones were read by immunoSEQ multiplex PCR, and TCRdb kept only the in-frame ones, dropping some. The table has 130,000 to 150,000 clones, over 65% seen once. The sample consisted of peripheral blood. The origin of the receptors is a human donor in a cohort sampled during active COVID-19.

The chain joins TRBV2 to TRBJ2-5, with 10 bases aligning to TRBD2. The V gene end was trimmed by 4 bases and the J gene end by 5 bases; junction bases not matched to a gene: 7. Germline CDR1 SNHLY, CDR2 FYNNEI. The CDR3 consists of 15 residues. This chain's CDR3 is CASSGTSGPRETQYF. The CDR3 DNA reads TGTGCCAGCAGTGGGACTAGCGGCCCCCGGGAGACCCAGTACTTC. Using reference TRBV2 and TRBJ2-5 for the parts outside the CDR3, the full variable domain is EPEVTQTPSHQVTQMGQEVILRCVPISNHLYFYWYRQILGQKVEFLVSFYNNEISEKSEIFDDQFSVERPDGSNFTLKIRSTKLEDSAMYFCASSGTSGPRETQYFGPGTRLLVL.

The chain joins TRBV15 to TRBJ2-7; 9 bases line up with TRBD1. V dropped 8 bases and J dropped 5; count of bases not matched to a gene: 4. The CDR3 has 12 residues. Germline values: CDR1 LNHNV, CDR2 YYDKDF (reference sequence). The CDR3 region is CATAGQGHEQYF. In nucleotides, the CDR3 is TGTGCCACCGCGGGACAGGGTCACGAGCAGTACTTC. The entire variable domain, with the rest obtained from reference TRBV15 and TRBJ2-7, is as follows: DAMVIQNPRYQVTQFGKPVTLSCSQTLNHNVMYWYQQKSSQAPKLLFHYYDKDFNNEADTPDNFQSRRPNTSFCFLDIRSPGLGDTAMYLCATAGQGHEQYFGPGTRLTVT.

The CDR3 loop is CASSKCQRLRLKTGELFF. In DNA form, the CDR3 reads TGTGCCAGCAGCAAATGTCAGAGACTGAGGTTAAAGACCGGGGAGCTGTTTTTT. The V call is TRBV21-1, the J call TRBJ2-2; the D call in the table, TRBD2, was not verified against the DNA. TRBV21-1 represents a pseudogene. The length of the CDR3 is 18 residues.

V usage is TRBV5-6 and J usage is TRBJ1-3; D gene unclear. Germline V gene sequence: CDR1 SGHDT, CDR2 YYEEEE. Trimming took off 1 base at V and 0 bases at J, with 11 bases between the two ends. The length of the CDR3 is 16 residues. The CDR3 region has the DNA TGTGCCAGCAGCTTGTTTCAGGCGTCCTCTGGAAACACCATATATTTT. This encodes CASSLFQASSGNTIYF.

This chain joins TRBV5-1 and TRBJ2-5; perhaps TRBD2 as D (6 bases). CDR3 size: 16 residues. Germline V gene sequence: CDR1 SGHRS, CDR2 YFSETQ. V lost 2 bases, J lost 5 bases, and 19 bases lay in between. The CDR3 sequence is CASSLWVAEGVETQYF. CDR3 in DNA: TGCGCCAGCAGCTTATGGGTAGCGGAGGGAGTGGAGACCCAGTACTTC.

The DNA for the CDR3 is TGTGCCAGCCCTAGCATAACAGGGGGCGAGGGTGAAAAACTGTTTTTT. This translates into CASPSITGGEGEKLFF. The chain is built from TRBV27 and TRBJ1-4; TRBD1 matches 9 bases. This CDR3 region has 16 residues. The germline CDR1 and CDR2 sequences are MNHEY and SMNVEV (reference sequence). The junction had 14 bases not matched to a gene; V was cut back by 8 bases and J by 7 bases.

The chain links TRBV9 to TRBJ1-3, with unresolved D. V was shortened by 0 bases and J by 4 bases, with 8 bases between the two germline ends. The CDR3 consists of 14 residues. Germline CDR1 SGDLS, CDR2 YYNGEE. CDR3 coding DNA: TGTGCCAGCAGCGTAGCTCCTCAGGGAAACACCATATATTTT. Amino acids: CASSVAPQGNTIYF.

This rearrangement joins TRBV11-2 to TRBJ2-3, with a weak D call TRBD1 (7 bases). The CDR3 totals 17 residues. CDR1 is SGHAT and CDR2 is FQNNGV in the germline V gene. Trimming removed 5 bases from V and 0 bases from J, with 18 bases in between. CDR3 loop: CASSPRGAGASTDTQYF. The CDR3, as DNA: TGTGCCAGCAGCCCCAGGGGGGCGGGCGCTAGCACAGATACGCAGTATTTT.

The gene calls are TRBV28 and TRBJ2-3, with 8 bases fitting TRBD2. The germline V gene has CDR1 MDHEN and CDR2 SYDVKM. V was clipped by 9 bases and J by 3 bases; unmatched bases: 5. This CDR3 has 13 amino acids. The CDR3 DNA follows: TGTGCCAGTCACAGCGGGGGTACAGATACGCAGTATTTT. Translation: CASHSGGTDTQYF.

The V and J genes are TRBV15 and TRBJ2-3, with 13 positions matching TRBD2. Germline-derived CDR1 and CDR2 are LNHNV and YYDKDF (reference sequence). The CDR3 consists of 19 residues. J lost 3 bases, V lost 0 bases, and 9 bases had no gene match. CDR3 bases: TGTGCCACCAGCAGAGAACTAGCGGGAGGGAGGAGTTCGACAGATACGCAGTATTTT. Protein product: CATSRELAGGRSSTDTQYF.

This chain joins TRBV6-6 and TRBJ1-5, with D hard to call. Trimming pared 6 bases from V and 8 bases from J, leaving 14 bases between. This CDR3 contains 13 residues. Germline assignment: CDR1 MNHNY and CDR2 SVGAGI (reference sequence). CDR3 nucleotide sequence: TGTGCCAGCAGGGTCTTCGGAGAGGAGCCCCAGCATTTT. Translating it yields CASRVFGEEPQHF.

CDR3 coding DNA: TGTGCCATCAGTCCCCAGGGGGCGGGCACCGGGGAGCTGTTTTTT. This sequence encodes CAISPQGAGTGELFF. V and J are TRBV10-3 and TRBJ2-2, with 8 bases that match TRBD1. CDR1 is ENHRY, CDR2 SYGVKD, per germline. This CDR3 has 15 amino acids. V dropped 5 bases and J dropped 4; count of bases not matched to a gene: 6.

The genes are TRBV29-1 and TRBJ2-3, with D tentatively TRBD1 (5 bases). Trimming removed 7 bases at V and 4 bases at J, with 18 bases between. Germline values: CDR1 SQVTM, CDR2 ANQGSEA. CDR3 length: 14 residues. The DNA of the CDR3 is TGCAGCGCATCCTCGAGAAGGGGCTCAGATACGCAGTATTTT. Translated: CSASSRRGSDTQYF.

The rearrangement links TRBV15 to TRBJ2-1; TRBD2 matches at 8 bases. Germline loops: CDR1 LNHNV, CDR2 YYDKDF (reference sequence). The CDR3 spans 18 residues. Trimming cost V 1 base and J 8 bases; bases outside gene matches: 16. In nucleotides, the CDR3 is TGTGCCACCAGCAGAGGGGGCCCTAGGAGCGGGAGTTTGGATGAGCAGTTCTTC. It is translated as CATSRGGPRSGSLDEQFF.

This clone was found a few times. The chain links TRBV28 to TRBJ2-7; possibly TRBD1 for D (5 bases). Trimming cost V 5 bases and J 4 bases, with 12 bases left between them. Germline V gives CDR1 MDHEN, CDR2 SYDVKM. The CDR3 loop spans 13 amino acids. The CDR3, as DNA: TGTGCCAGCAGTCCATTCGACAGTTACGAGCAGTACTTC. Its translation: CASSPFDSYEQYF.

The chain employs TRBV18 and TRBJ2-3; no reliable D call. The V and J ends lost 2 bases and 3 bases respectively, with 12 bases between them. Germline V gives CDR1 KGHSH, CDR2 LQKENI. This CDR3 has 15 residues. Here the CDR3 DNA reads TGTGCCAGCTCACCAGTTCCCCCCACAACAGATACGCAGTATTTT. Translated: CASSPVPPTTDTQYF. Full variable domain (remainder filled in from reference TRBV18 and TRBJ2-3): NAGVMQNPRHLVRRRGQEARLRCSPMKGHSHVYWYRQLPEEGLKFMVYLQKENIIDESGMPKERFSAEFPKEGPSILRIQQVVRGDSAAYFCASSPVPPTTDTQYFGPGTRLTVL.

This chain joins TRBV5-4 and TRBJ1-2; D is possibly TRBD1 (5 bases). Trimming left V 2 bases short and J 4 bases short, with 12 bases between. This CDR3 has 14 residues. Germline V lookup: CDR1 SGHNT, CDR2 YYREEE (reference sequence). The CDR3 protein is CASSFREASYGYTF. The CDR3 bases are TGTGCCAGCAGCTTCAGGGAAGCGAGCTATGGCTACACCTTC. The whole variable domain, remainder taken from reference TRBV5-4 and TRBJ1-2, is ETGVTQSPTHLIKTRGQQVTLRCSSQSGHNTVSWYQQALGQGPQFIFQYYREEENGRGNFPPRFSGLQFPNYSSELNVNALELDDSALYLCASSFREASYGYTFGSGTRLTVV.